This T cell receptor beta chain was identified during a study of blood T cells in healthy people across ages. Study-level background: About one barcoded beta molecule per two T cells came from capture by template switching.

This clonotype occurred a few times. Trimming took 6 bases from V and 9 from J, leaving 14 bases between them. This CDR3 has 12 amino acids. Germline CDR1 reads SGHTA; CDR2 reads FQGNSA. Primed by a sample-barcoded 5' primer and a J-beta primer mix, a second PCR proceeded for 7 to 11 cycles. Via MiXCR, TCRdb re-called the 5' RACE reads, giving one row per CDR3 protein. The sample has approximately 1,000,000 distinct CDR3 sequences; roughly two fifths are singletons. Input material: blood. The origin of this receptor is a man younger than 35 in good health. The chain has TRBV7-2 and TRBJ1-2, with D possibly being TRBD1 (5 bases). The CDR3 spells CASRSYGGSYTF. DNA of the CDR3: TGTGCCAGCAGATCCTACGGGGGAAGCTACACCTTC.